The 6 T cell receptor beta chains below were found in one sample sequenced in a study of T cell responses to AZD1222 COVID-19 vaccine. Sequencing used immunoSEQ multiplex PCR; TCRdb keeps in-frame clones, though not all of them. The data contain some 79,000 clones, 70% to 90% of them singletons. The source material was peripheral blood, sampled 28 days after the second AZD1222 dose. The receptors stem from an adult who received the AZD1222 COVID-19 vaccine.

The chain has TRBV20-1 and TRBJ1-1; tentatively, D is TRBD1 (6 bases). The germline V gene has CDR1 DFQATT and CDR2 SNEGSKA (reference sequence). This CDR3 comprises 11 residues. Trimming left V 5 bases short and J 4 bases short, with 8 bases between. Here the CDR3 DNA reads TGCAGTGCTTCAGGGGCCACTGAAGCTTTCTTT. This translates into CSASGATEAFF.

The rearrangement joins TRBV5-1 to TRBJ1-2; D call uncertain. The CDR3 runs 13 residues. V shed 5 bases and J shed 4 bases, with 12 bases lying between them. Germline-derived CDR1 and CDR2 are SGHRS and YFSETQ. The CDR3 is CASSHGSSYGYTF. CDR3 nucleotides: TGCGCCAGCAGTCACGGGAGCAGCTATGGCTACACCTTC.

This clone was detected only a few times. The rearrangement uses TRBV7-2 and TRBJ2-2; 9 nucleotides agree with TRBD1. J was trimmed by 1 base and V by 3 bases; bases with no gene match: 0. The CDR3 has 15 amino acids. The germline V gene has CDR1 SGHTA and CDR2 FQGNSA. The CDR3 DNA sequence: TGTGCCAGCAGCTTGGGACAGGGGAACACCGGGGAGCTGTTTTTT. Encoded protein: CASSLGQGNTGELFF.

The V and J genes are TRBV11-2 and TRBJ2-5, with a weak D call TRBD1 (6 bases). V lost 5 bases and J lost 4, with 26 bases in between. The germline gives CDR1 SGHAT, CDR2 FQNNGV. This CDR3 is 18 amino acids long. For the CDR3, the DNA is TGTGCCAGCAGCCGGATTACTTATCAGGGGCTAGGGGGAGAGACCCAGTACTTC. Encoded protein: CASSRITYQGLGGETQYF.

The chain joins TRBV10-3 to TRBJ2-7, with 12 bases lining up with TRBD2. Germline-derived CDR1 and CDR2 are ENHRY and SYGVKD. CDR3 length equals 16 residues. The J segment lost 3 bases and the V segment lost 2 bases, leaving 5 bases of the junction unmatched. The CDR3 spells CAISETGLAGNYEQYF. The CDR3 DNA reads TGTGCCATCAGTGAGACGGGACTAGCGGGTAACTACGAGCAGTACTTC.

The V gene is TRBV7-3, the J gene TRBJ1-1; no clear D gene. The CDR3 is 11 residues long. CDR1 SGHTA and CDR2 FQGTGA come from the germline V gene. Trimming took 3 bases from V and 11 from J, leaving 10 bases between them. The chain's CDR3 is CASSFSLGAFF. The CDR3 DNA reads TGTGCCAGCAGCTTTTCCCTCGGGGCTTTCTTT.